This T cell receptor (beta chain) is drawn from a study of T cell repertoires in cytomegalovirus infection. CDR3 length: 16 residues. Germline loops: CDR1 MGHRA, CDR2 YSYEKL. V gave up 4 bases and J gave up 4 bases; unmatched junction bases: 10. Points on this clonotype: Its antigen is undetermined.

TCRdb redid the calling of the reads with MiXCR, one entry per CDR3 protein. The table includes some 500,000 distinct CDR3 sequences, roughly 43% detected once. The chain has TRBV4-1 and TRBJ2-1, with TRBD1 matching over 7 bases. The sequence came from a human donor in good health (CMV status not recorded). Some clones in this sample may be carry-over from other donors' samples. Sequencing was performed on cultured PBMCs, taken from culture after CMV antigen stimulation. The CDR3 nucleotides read TGCGCCAGCAGCCTGAGGGGCAGGGGGTATTACAATGAGCAGTTCTTC. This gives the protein CASSLRGRGYYNEQFF.